This is a list of T cell receptor beta chains from one sample in a study of tumor T cells in aggressive B-cell lymphoma. Libraries were prepared by immunoSEQ multiplex PCR; TCRdb keeps only in-frame clonotypes and omits some of them. The sample has approximately 11,000 clones, 75% to 90% seen once. Input material: tumor tissue. Receptor source: an adult with diffuse large B cell lymphoma. The CDR3 runs from the conserved cysteine through the conserved F or W. D genes are given only for firm matches. Size values are once, few and many counts, or a class for expanded clones, and some rows have none.

>TRBV7-8|.|.|TRBJ2-1
CASSLAGGPSLSSYNEQFF
TGTGCCAGCAGCTTAGCGGGAGGCCCCTCCTTAAGCTCCTACAATGAGCAGTTCTTC
>TRBV9|.|.|TRBJ1-2
CASSVANYGYTF
TGTGCCAGCAGCGTCGCTAACTATGGCTACACCTTC
>TRBV18|.|.|TRBJ2-2
CASSPEGFEAGELFF
TGTGCCAGCTCACCAGAAGGTTTTGAGGCCGGGGAGCTGTTTTTT
>TRBV4-1|.|TRBD1|TRBJ2-7
CASEVTGAF
TGCGCCAGTGAGGTGACAGGGGCCTTC
>TRBV18|.|TRBD1|TRBJ2-1
CASSPRTGRDVNEQFF
TGTGCCAGCTCACCGAGGACAGGGCGAGATGTCAATGAGCAGTTCTTC
>TRBV15|.|TRBD2|TRBJ2-1
CATSRVGAGYNEQFF
TGTGCCACCAGCAGAGTTGGAGCGGGATACAATGAGCAGTTCTTC
>TRBV11-2|.|TRBD1|TRBJ2-4
CASSGRQGNIQYF
TGTGCCAGCAGCGGCCGACAGGGGAACATTCAGTACTTC
>TRBV5-1|.|.|TRBJ1-1
CASSKGGRMNTEAFF
TGCGCCAGCAGTAAAGGGGGACGGATGAACACTGAAGCTTTCTTT
>TRBV28|.|TRBD1|TRBJ1-2
CATDRVGYGYTF
TGTGCAACCGACAGGGTCGGCTATGGCTACACCTTC
>TRBV4-1|.|TRBD2|TRBJ2-3
CASSQEWLAGTPPRADTQYF
TGCGCCAGCAGCCAAGAATGGCTAGCGGGAACCCCGCCTCGGGCAGATACGCAGTATTTT
>TRBV6-1|.|TRBD1|TRBJ1-4
CASRDRGTNEKLFF
TGTGCCAGCAGAGACAGGGGGACTAATGAAAAACTGTTTTTT
>TRBV25-1|once|TRBD2|TRBJ2-3
CASSEYGGSKDTQYF
TGTGCCAGCAGTGAATATGGCGGGAGCAAGGATACGCAGTATTTT
>TRBV28|.|.|TRBJ1-5
CASRNRVQPQHF
TGTGCCAGCAGAAACAGGGTTCAGCCCCAGCATTTT
>TRBV2|.|TRBD1|TRBJ1-4
CASSDTGDEKLFF
TGTGCCAGCAGTGACACAGGGGACGAAAAACTGTTTTTT
>TRBV27|.|.|TRBJ1-1
CASSFLGTRKNTEAFF
TGTGCCAGCAGTTTTCTAGGGACAAGGAAAAACACTGAAGCTTTCTTT
>TRBV18|once|TRBD2|TRBJ2-7
CASSPPGLAGGYEQYF
TGTGCCAGCTCACCACCGGGACTAGCGGGAGGGTACGAGCAGTACTTC
>TRBV30|.|.|TRBJ2-3
CAWSNSGDTQYF
TGTGCCTGGAGTAATAGCGGCGATACGCAGTATTTT